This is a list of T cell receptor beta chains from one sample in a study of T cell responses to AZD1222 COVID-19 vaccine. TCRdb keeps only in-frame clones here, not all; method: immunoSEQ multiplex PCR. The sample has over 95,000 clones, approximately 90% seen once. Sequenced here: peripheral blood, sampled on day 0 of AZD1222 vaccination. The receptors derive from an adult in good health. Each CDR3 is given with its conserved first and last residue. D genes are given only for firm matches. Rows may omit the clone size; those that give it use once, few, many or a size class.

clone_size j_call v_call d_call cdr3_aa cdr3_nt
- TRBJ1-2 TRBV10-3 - CAISVSRDYGYTF TGTGCCATCAGTGTCAGCAGGGACTATGGCTACACCTTC
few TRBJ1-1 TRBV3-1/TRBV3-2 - CASSQTAGNTEAFF TGTGCCAGCAGCCAAACCGCCGGGAACACTGAAGCTTTCTTT
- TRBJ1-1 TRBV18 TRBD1 CASSPRRQGSYSGRTEAFF TGTGCCAGCTCACCCCGGAGACAGGGGTCCTATTCCGGACGGACTGAAGCTTTCTTT
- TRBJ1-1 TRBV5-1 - CASSLELSNTEAFF TGCGCCAGCAGCTTGGAACTCTCGAACACTGAAGCTTTCTTT
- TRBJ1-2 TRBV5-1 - CASSLGGVQDGYTF TGCGCCAGCAGCTTGGGAGGGGTTCAGGATGGCTACACCTTC
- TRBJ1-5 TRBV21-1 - CASSKRGGLSNQPQHF TGTGCCAGCAGCAAACGCGGGGGCCTGAGCAATCAGCCCCAGCATTTT
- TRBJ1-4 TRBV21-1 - CASSADRATNEKLFF TGTGCCAGCAGCGCCGACAGGGCAACTAATGAAAAACTGTTTTTT
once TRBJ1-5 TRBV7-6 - CASSLGIGRVGQPQHF TGTGCCAGCAGCTTAGGGATCGGCAGGGTAGGTCAGCCCCAGCATTTT
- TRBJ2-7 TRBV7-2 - CASSLSVAFEQYF TGTGCCAGCAGCTTATCGGTGGCTTTCGAGCAGTACTTC
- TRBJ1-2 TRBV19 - CASSTDSTRSYGYTF TGTGCCAGTAGTACCGACAGTACGCGATCCTATGGCTACACCTTC
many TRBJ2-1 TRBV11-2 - CASSLGGQTHNEQFF TGTGCCAGCAGCTTAGGGGGGCAAACCCACAATGAGCAGTTCTTC
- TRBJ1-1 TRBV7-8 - CASSLGLYTEAFF TGTGCCAGCAGCTTAGGTCTCTACACTGAAGCTTTCTTT
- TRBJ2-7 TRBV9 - CASSVSGSNYEQYF TGTGCCAGCAGCGTAAGTGGGTCGAACTACGAGCAGTACTTC
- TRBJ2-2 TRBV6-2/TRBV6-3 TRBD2 CASSYKLAGGLFRDTGELFF TGTGCCAGCAGTTATAAGCTAGCGGGGGGCCTGTTTCGAGACACCGGGGAGCTGTTTTTT
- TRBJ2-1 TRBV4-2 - CASSPLGGMNEQFF TGTGCCAGCAGCCCCCTAGGGGGTATGAATGAGCAGTTCTTC
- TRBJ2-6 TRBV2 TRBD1 CASSGAGGSPGANVLTF TGTGCCAGCAGTGGTGCAGGGGGCTCGCCTGGGGCCAACGTCCTGACTTTC
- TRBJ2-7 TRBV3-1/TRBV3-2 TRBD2 CASSPGWTSGYEQYF TGTGCCAGCAGCCCAGGGTGGACTAGCGGATACGAGCAGTACTTC
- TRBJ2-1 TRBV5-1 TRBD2 CASSSGSLGNEQFF TGCGCCAGCAGTAGCGGGAGCTTGGGCAATGAGCAGTTCTTC
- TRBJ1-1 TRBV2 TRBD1 CASSRGTGRVEAFF TGTGCCAGCAGTCGCGGGACAGGGCGGGTTGAAGCTTTCTTT
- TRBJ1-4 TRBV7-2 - CASSRTTNEKLFF TGTGCCAGCAGCAGGACAACTAATGAAAAACTGTTTTTT
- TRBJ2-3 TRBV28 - CASSLQGGSYTDTQYF TGTGCCAGCAGTTTACAGGGTGGGTCCTACACAGATACGCAGTATTTT
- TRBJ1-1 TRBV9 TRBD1 CASSPRQGAITEAFF TGTGCCAGCAGCCCTCGCCAGGGGGCGATCACTGAAGCTTTCTTT
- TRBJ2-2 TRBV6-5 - CASRGTSNTGELFF TGTGCCAGCAGGGGGACATCAAACACCGGGGAGCTGTTTTTT
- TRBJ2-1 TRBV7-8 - CASSLEGSGSYNEQFF TGTGCCAGCAGCTTAGAGGGTAGCGGCTCCTACAATGAGCAGTTCTTC
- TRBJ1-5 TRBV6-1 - CASSDMWGGHQPQHF TGTGCCAGCAGTGATATGTGGGGTGGGCATCAGCCCCAGCATTTT
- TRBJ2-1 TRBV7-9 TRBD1 CASIGTEHYNEQFF TGTGCCAGCATCGGGACAGAGCACTACAATGAGCAGTTCTTC
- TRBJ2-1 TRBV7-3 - CASSHLGPREQFF TGTGCCAGCAGCCACCTGGGGCCGAGGGAGCAGTTCTTC
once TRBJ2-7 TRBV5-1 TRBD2 CASRFGPSGRADEQYF TGCGCCAGCAGATTTGGGCCTAGCGGGAGGGCTGACGAGCAGTACTTC
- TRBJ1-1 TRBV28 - CASSFYLGEAFF TGTGCCAGCAGTTTTTATCTCGGGGAAGCTTTCTTT
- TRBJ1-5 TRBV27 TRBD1 CASRSQGGNQPQHF TGTGCCAGCAGATCGCAGGGGGGCAATCAGCCCCAGCATTTT
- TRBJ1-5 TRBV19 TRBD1 CASSMTGRNQPQHF TGTGCCAGTAGTATGACAGGGAGGAATCAGCCCCAGCATTTT
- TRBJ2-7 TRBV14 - CASSRDQGLSYEQYF TGTGCCAGCAGCCGGGACCAAGGACTGAGCTACGAGCAGTACTTC
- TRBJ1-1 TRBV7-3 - CASSPDIFTEAFF TGTGCCAGCAGCCCGGACATATTCACTGAAGCTTTCTTT
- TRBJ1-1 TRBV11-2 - CASSFGENTEAFF TGTGCCAGCAGCTTCGGGGAGAACACTGAAGCTTTCTTT
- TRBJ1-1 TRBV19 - CASSTQGPNTEAFF TGTGCCAGTAGTACCCAGGGACCGAACACTGAAGCTTTCTTT